These 21 T cell receptor beta chains share one sample of origin, sequenced in a study of blood T cell repertoires in COVID-19. The protocol was immunoSEQ multiplex PCR, while the TCRdb copy is restricted to in-frame clones and leaves out a portion. The table includes around 280,000 clones, roughly 90% detected once. The sequenced sample was peripheral blood. The receptors were sampled from a young woman with COVID-19, enrolled during active disease.

The CDR3 spells CATSPGGPSEQFF. The CDR3 nucleotides read TGCGCCACTTCGCCCGGGGGGCCGAGTGAGCAGTTCTTC. V and J are TRBV5-1 and TRBJ2-1, with a possible D match to TRBD2 (7 bases). The V and J ends lost 9 bases and 9 bases respectively, with 19 bases between them. CDR3 length: 13 residues. Germline V CDR1 and CDR2: SGHRS, YFSETQ. Variable domain in full (rest from reference TRBV5-1 and TRBJ2-1): KAGVTQTPRYLIKTRGQQVTLSCSPISGHRSVSWYQQTPGQGLQFLFEYFSETQRNKGNFPGRFSGRQFSNSRSEMNVSTLELGDSALYLCATSPGGPSEQFFGPGTRLTVL.

The chain employs TRBV20-1 and TRBJ2-7; a weak D match, TRBD2 (6 bases). This CDR3 has 14 amino acids. The germline gives CDR1 DFQATT, CDR2 SNEGSKA (reference sequence). The V end was cut by 3 bases, the J end by 4 bases, with 16 bases between. CDR3 in amino acids: CSASSGVGLYEQYF. The CDR3 region has the DNA TGCAGTGCTAGTTCGGGGGTCGGGTTATACGAGCAGTACTTC.

V gene TRBV27 combines with J gene TRBJ2-5; weak D call: TRBD1 (5 bases). Trimming shortened V by 6 bases and J by 2 bases, and 16 bases separated the two germline ends. The CDR3 contains 15 residues. Germline loops: CDR1 MNHEY, CDR2 SMNVEV (reference sequence). The CDR3 bases are TGTGCCAGCAGGGGCAGGGAAGTCCTACAAGAGACCCAGTACTTC. This codes for CASRGREVLQETQYF.

The V and J genes are TRBV30 and TRBJ1-2; TRBD1 aligns across 8 bases. The CDR3 has 14 residues. Germline CDR1 is GTSNPN and CDR2 is SVGIG (reference sequence). Unmatched junction bases numbered 13, after V lost 5 bases and J lost 8 bases. The DNA of the CDR3 is TGTGCCTGGGAAAAAAGGACAGGGCTGGGCGGCTACACCTTC. It codes for CAWEKRTGLGGYTF.

The chain employs TRBV27 and TRBJ2-4; tentative D call: TRBD1 (6 bases). This CDR3 has 17 residues. The V gene's germline CDR1 is MNHEY and CDR2 SMNVEV (reference sequence). V lost 5 bases, J lost 0 bases, and 17 bases lay in between. This CDR3 reads CASSPSTGHLAKNIQYF. As DNA, the CDR3 is TGTGCCAGCAGTCCGTCGACAGGACACCTAGCCAAAAACATTCAGTACTTC.

The chain carries TRBV6-6 and TRBJ1-5; 7 bases align to TRBD1. The CDR3 sequence is 16 residues long. CDR1 MNHNY and CDR2 SVGAGI come from the germline V gene (reference sequence). Trimming at V came to 5 bases and at J to 1 base, leaving 8 bases not matched to a gene. This chain's CDR3 is CASSTVGTASNQPQHF. CDR3 DNA sequence: TGTGCCAGCAGTACAGTAGGGACAGCCAGCAATCAGCCCCAGCATTTT.

The V call is TRBV28, the J call TRBJ1-2; D uncertain. The length of the CDR3 is 14 residues. The V end lost 3 bases, the J end lost 4 bases, and 12 bases lay between the germline ends. CDR1 MDHEN and CDR2 SYDVKM come from the germline V gene. As DNA, the CDR3 is TGTGCCAGCAGTTTCCCGTCCTCCTCCTATGGCTACACCTTC. Its protein product is CASSFPSSSYGYTF.

The V call is TRBV16, the J call TRBJ1-6; a weak D match, TRBD1 (6 bases). The CDR3 loop spans 16 amino acids. The germline V gene encodes CDR1 KGHSY and CDR2 FQNENV. Between the trimmed V and J ends, which lost 4 bases and 9 bases, there was a span of 19 bases. For the CDR3, the DNA is TGTGCCAGCAGCCCCTACCTACAGGGTGGGGTTTCACCCCTCCACTTT. Amino acids: CASSPYLQGGVSPLHF.

V is TRBV28 and J is TRBJ1-5, with D possibly matching TRBD1 (6 bases). CDR3 size: 15 residues. The germline gives CDR1 MDHEN, CDR2 SYDVKM. The V and J ends lost 1 base and 7 bases respectively, with 14 bases between them. The CDR3, as DNA: TGTGCCAGCAGTTTATCGCGGCAGGGGTACCAGCCCCAGCATTTT. Its protein product is CASSLSRQGYQPQHF.

This clone was seen a single time. V is TRBV19 and J is TRBJ2-3, with 9 bases that match TRBD1. CDR3 length equals 14 residues. J lost 5 bases, V lost 7 bases, and 7 bases had no gene match. Germline V gives CDR1 LNHDA, CDR2 SQIVND (reference sequence). The CDR3 nucleotides are TGTGCCAGTACGACAGGGGGGGTTAGAGATACGCAGTATTTT. Translation: CASTTGGVRDTQYF.

In this sample, this clone turned up a few times. The genes are TRBV13 and TRBJ1-5; the match to TRBD1 covers 7 bases. The V gene's germline CDR1 is PRHDT and CDR2 FYEKMQ (reference sequence). Trimming took 2 bases from V and 4 from J; bases not matched to a gene: 17. The CDR3 covers 19 residues. DNA of the CDR3: TGTGCCAGCAGCTTAATACTCGCCAAGACAGGGTCCACTAATCAGCCCCAGCATTTT. It codes for CASSLILAKTGSTNQPQHF. Full variable domain (remainder filled in from reference TRBV13 and TRBJ1-5): AAGVIQSPRHLIKEKRETATLKCYPIPRHDTVYWYQQGPGQDPQFLISFYEKMQSDKGSIPDRFSAQQFSDYHSELNMSSLELGDSALYFCASSLILAKTGSTNQPQHFGDGTRLSIL.

The J gene is TRBJ2-2, the V gene TRBV11-2, with 7 bases lining up with TRBD2. CDR3 length: 15 amino acids. The germline CDR1 and CDR2 sequences are SGHAT and FQNNGV. Unmatched junction bases numbered 7, after V lost 8 bases and J lost 1 base. The CDR3 region is CASPGGGGNTGELFF. In nucleotides, the CDR3 is TGTGCCAGCCCTGGTGGCGGGGGGAACACCGGGGAGCTGTTTTTT.

The sample holds one count of this clone. V usage is TRBV6-5 and J usage is TRBJ2-7; 8 bases agree with TRBD1. The CDR3 is made up of 14 amino acids. The J segment lost 6 bases and the V segment lost 6 bases, leaving 10 bases of the junction unmatched. Germline V lookup: CDR1 MNHEY, CDR2 SVGAGI. For the CDR3, the DNA is TGTGCCAGCAGCCGGCTCTTAACAGGGGGCGAGCAGTACTTC. Its translation: CASSRLLTGGEQYF.

V usage is TRBV4-1 and J usage is TRBJ1-2; 10 positions match TRBD1. The CDR3 extends over 14 amino acids. CDR1 and CDR2 (germline): MGHRA, YSYEKL. Trimming cost V 4 bases and J 8 bases; bases outside gene matches: 7. The CDR3 nucleotides are TGCGCCAGCAGCCTCCGGGACAGGGGTACGGGCTACACCTTC. This encodes CASSLRDRGTGYTF.

In its sample, this clone was seen once. This chain joins TRBV7-9 and TRBJ1-6; TRBD1 aligns across 9 bases. Germline CDR1 and CDR2: SEHNR and FQNEAQ (reference sequence). The length of the CDR3 is 14 residues. With V trimmed by 5 bases and J by 8 bases, 4 bases remained unmatched. The CDR3 spells CASSIDRGDSPLHF. The CDR3 region has the DNA TGTGCCAGCAGCATAGACAGGGGGGATTCACCCCTCCACTTT. Variable domain in full (rest from reference TRBV7-9 and TRBJ1-6): DTGVSQNPRHKITKRGQNVTFRCDPISEHNRLYWYRQTLGQGPEFLTYFQNEAQLEKSRLLSDRFSAERPKGSFSTLEIQRTEQGDSAMYLCASSIDRGDSPLHFGNGTRLTVT.

The chain is built from TRBV7-6 and TRBJ2-7; D remains unclear. Germline loops: CDR1 SGHVS, CDR2 FNYEAQ. V lost 1 base to trimming and J lost 3 bases, with 7 bases between them. This CDR3 region has 13 residues. In DNA form, the CDR3 reads TGTGCCAGCAGCTTAGATCCGGTCTACGAGCAGTACTTC. As protein: CASSLDPVYEQYF.

V usage is TRBV19 and J usage is TRBJ2-7; TRBD2 matches 7 bases. CDR1 and CDR2 from the germline V gene are LNHDA and SQIVND (reference sequence). The trim removed 4 bases at V and 3 bases at J, leaving 0 bases unmatched. This CDR3 has 12 residues. In DNA, the CDR3 is TGTGCCAGTAGTAAGCGGGACTACGAGCAGTACTTC. Protein product: CASSKRDYEQYF. The full variable domain, completed using reference TRBV19 and TRBJ2-7, is DGGITQSPKYLFRKEGQNVTLSCEQNLNHDAMYWYRQDPGQGLRLIYYSQIVNDFQKGDIAEGYSVSREKKESFPLTVTSAQKNPTAFYLCASSKRDYEQYFGPGTRLTVT.

The genes are TRBV10-3 and TRBJ1-3; D possibly corresponds to TRBD1 (6 bases). The length of the CDR3 is 16 residues. V shed 6 bases and J shed 1 base, with 16 bases lying between them. CDR1 and CDR2 from the germline V gene are ENHRY and SYGVKD. The CDR3 is CAIRGDGQGSGNTIYF. CDR3 nucleotides: TGTGCCATCAGGGGGGACGGCCAGGGGTCTGGAAACACCATATATTTT.

V usage is TRBV27 and J usage is TRBJ1-6; 8 bases match TRBD1. The CDR3 covers 14 residues. Germline V gene sequence: CDR1 MNHEY, CDR2 SMNVEV (reference sequence). V gave up 3 bases and J gave up 9 bases; unmatched junction bases: 4. CDR3 DNA sequence: TGTGCCAGCAGTTTGGCAGGGACAGGTTCACCCCTCCACTTT. Residues: CASSLAGTGSPLHF.

This chain joins TRBV19 and TRBJ2-2; D might be TRBD1 (5 bases). This CDR3 contains 14 residues. V dropped 7 bases and J dropped 6 bases, with 15 bases sitting between them. Germline CDR1 reads LNHDA; CDR2 reads SQIVND (reference sequence). CDR3 residues: CASTRAISAGELFF. CDR3 sequence (DNA): TGTGCCAGTACCAGGGCGATATCTGCCGGGGAGCTGTTTTTT.

The gene calls are TRBV28 and TRBJ2-2; 10 bases match TRBD2. Trimming cost V 0 bases and J 5 bases; bases outside gene matches: 3. Looked up from germline, CDR1 is MDHEN and CDR2 is SYDVKM. The CDR3 extends over 16 amino acids. The CDR3 here is CASSLWRTSGTGELFF. In DNA form, the CDR3 reads TGTGCCAGCAGTTTATGGAGGACTAGCGGTACCGGGGAGCTGTTTTTT.